Following are 25 T cell receptor beta chains from one sample sequenced in a study of T cell changes during pregnancy in multiple sclerosis. Sequenced by immunoSEQ multiplex PCR; TCRdb stores in-frame clones only, minus some. This table holds around 65,000 clones, around 91% found once. The sequencing used peripheral blood, collected in the third trimester of pregnancy. The receptor set was obtained from a female donor in good health, enrolled as a control in a pregnancy study.

The chain employs TRBV7-3 and TRBJ1-1; D call uncertain. Germline V gene lookup returns CDR1 SGHTA and CDR2 FQGTGA. The CDR3 consists of 13 residues. Trimming left V 3 bases short and J 1 base short, with 6 bases between. This CDR3 is CASSLYRNTEAFF. The CDR3, as DNA: TGTGCCAGCAGCTTGTACAGGAACACTGAAGCTTTCTTT.

The V and J genes are TRBV20-1 and TRBJ1-1; no clear D gene. CDR1 and CDR2 from the germline V gene are DFQATT and SNEGSKA (reference sequence). The CDR3 length is 11 residues. CDR3 sequence: CRATVNTEAFF. CDR3 nucleotides: TGCAGAGCAACGGTGAACACTGAAGCTTTCTTT.

This clone was seen more than once but under ten times. The V gene is TRBV7-2, the J gene TRBJ1-6; D is perhaps TRBD1 (5 bases). The CDR3 totals 14 residues. V shed 5 bases and J shed 4 bases, with 9 bases lying between them. The germline CDR1 and CDR2 sequences are SGHTA and FQGNSA. The CDR3 sequence is CASSPGYYNSPLHF. The CDR3 DNA reads TGTGCCAGCAGCCCAGGGTATTATAATTCACCCCTCCACTTT.

This chain connects TRBV10-3 to TRBJ1-2; 12 bases are a match to TRBD1. CDR1 and CDR2 from the germline V gene are ENHRY and SYGVKD. This CDR3 spans 13 amino acids. Trimming took 10 bases from V and 4 from J; bases not matched to a gene: 4. The CDR3 DNA sequence: TGTGCCACCGGGACAGGGGGCAGCTATGGCTACACCTTC. Residues: CATGTGGSYGYTF.

About this clone itself: One end of the junction is discordant with germline, which a read error may explain. V and J are TRBV19 and TRBJ2-7; 7 bases agree with TRBD1. CDR1 and CDR2 from the germline V gene are LNHDA and SQIVND (reference sequence). This CDR3 spans 13 amino acids. CDR3 loop: CASSFRQGANTIF. CDR3 nucleotides: TGTGCCAGTAGTTTTCGACAGGGAGCTAATACAATTTTC.

V and J are TRBV4-1 and TRBJ2-5; 9 nucleotides match TRBD2. Per germline, CDR1 MGHRA and CDR2 YSYEKL. The J segment lost 1 base and the V segment lost 2 bases, leaving 8 bases of the junction unmatched. CDR3 size: 17 residues. The CDR3 sequence: CASSQWSAGGVQETQYF. CDR3 DNA sequence: TGCGCCAGCAGCCAATGGTCAGCGGGGGGTGTCCAAGAGACCCAGTACTTC.

This clone has only one observation. This rearrangement joins TRBV29-1 to TRBJ2-1; 8 nucleotides align to TRBD2. V dropped 3 bases and J dropped 4; count of bases not matched to a gene: 2. The V gene's germline CDR1 is SQVTM and CDR2 ANQGSEA. This CDR3 has 13 amino acids. CDR3 residues: CSVEGLEYNEQFF. The DNA for the CDR3 is TGCAGCGTTGAGGGACTAGAGTACAATGAGCAGTTCTTC.

The table lists this clone with a count of one. This rearrangement joins TRBV19 to TRBJ1-6; D is unclear. Trimming left V 3 bases short and J 0 bases short, with 9 bases between. Germline CDR1 LNHDA, CDR2 SQIVND (reference sequence). This CDR3 has 16 amino acids. The CDR3 loop is CASSIGVSSYNSPLHF. CDR3 sequence (DNA): TGTGCCAGTAGTATCGGGGTTAGCTCCTATAATTCACCCCTCCACTTT.

This clone was seen only once. The chain employs TRBV12-5 and TRBJ2-1, with D unresolved. The germline V gene encodes CDR1 LGHNT and CDR2 FRNRAP. Deletions cut 7 bases from V and 4 bases from J, with 8 bases between. This CDR3 is 12 amino acids long. The CDR3 sequence: CASAYGYNEQFF. The CDR3 coding sequence is TGTGCTAGTGCGTACGGGTACAATGAGCAGTTCTTC.

This chain uses TRBV7-9 with TRBJ2-7, with 7 bases matching TRBD2. Germline V CDR1 and CDR2: SEHNR, FQNEAQ (reference sequence). The CDR3 is 12 residues long. V gave up 3 bases and J gave up 7 bases; unmatched junction bases: 3. DNA of the CDR3: TGTGCCAGCAGCTTCCTAGCGGAGGAGCAGTACTTC. Translating gives CASSFLAEEQYF. Based on the CDR3 plus reference TRBV7-9 and TRBJ2-7, the full variable domain is DTGVSQNPRHKITKRGQNVTFRCDPISEHNRLYWYRQTLGQGPEFLTYFQNEAQLEKSRLLSDRFSAERPKGSFSTLEIQRTEQGDSAMYLCASSFLAEEQYFGPGTRLTVT.

The chain recombines TRBV7-2 with TRBJ2-3; D unresolved. The CDR3 runs to 11 residues. Looked up from germline, CDR1 is SGHTA and CDR2 is FQGNSA. V was clipped by 7 bases and J by 2 bases, with 4 bases between them. Written as DNA, the CDR3 is TGTGCCAGCAAACACACAGATACGCAGTATTTT. It translates to CASKHTDTQYF.

The chain recombines TRBV7-3 with TRBJ2-2; possibly TRBD2 for D (6 bases). CDR3 size: 14 residues. V was trimmed by 2 bases and J by 5 bases, leaving 9 bases between them. Germline CDR1 and CDR2: SGHTA and FQGTGA. In DNA, the CDR3 is TGTGCCAGCAGCTTAGAGGCGGGAACCGGGGAGCTGTTTTTT. Its protein is CASSLEAGTGELFF. Full variable domain (rest looked up from reference TRBV7-3 and TRBJ2-2): GAGVSQTPSNKVTEKGKYVELRCDPISGHTALYWYRQSLGQGPEFLIYFQGTGAADDSGLPNDRFFAVRPEGSVSTLKIQRTERGDSAVYLCASSLEAGTGELFFGEGSRLTVL.

The rearrangement uses TRBV11-2 and TRBJ2-3; tentative D call: TRBD1 (6 bases). The germline CDR1 and CDR2 sequences are SGHAT and FQNNGV. V was shortened by 5 bases and J by 4 bases, with 13 bases between the two germline ends. The CDR3 length is 14 residues. CDR3 bases: TGTGCCAGCAGCCCAGGGGCTAGAGCAGATACGCAGTATTTT. Its protein is CASSPGARADTQYF.

The chain recombines TRBV13 with TRBJ1-5; no definite D call. Germline V gene sequence: CDR1 PRHDT, CDR2 FYEKMQ (reference sequence). The V and J ends lost 0 bases and 1 base respectively, with 7 bases between them. The CDR3 is 15 residues long. The DNA for the CDR3 is TGTGCCAGCAGCTTAGGCCGAGGAAGCAATCAGCCCCAGCATTTT. This encodes CASSLGRGSNQPQHF.

The chain uses TRBV5-6 and TRBJ1-1, with a weak D call TRBD1 (6 bases). Germline CDR1 is SGHDT and CDR2 is YYEEEE. This CDR3 has 16 residues. Trimming left V 0 bases short and J 2 bases short, with 14 bases between. CDR3 bases: TGTGCCAGCAGCTTGGCGATGAGGACAGCTAACACTGAAGCTTTCTTT. It encodes CASSLAMRTANTEAFF.

The chain combines TRBV19 with TRBJ2-3, with TRBD1 identical over 9 bases. The CDR3 contains 14 residues. Germline V gene lookup returns CDR1 LNHDA and CDR2 SQIVND (reference sequence). Unmatched junction bases numbered 4, after V lost 6 bases and J lost 3 bases. The CDR3 sequence: CASSGGQGTDTQYF. CDR3 in DNA: TGTGCCAGTAGCGGGGGACAGGGTACAGATACGCAGTATTTT.

V and J are TRBV7-9 and TRBJ1-5, with a possible D match to TRBD1 (5 bases). Deletions cut 5 bases from V and 2 bases from J, with 22 bases between. Germline CDR1 SEHNR, CDR2 FQNEAQ (reference sequence). This CDR3 is built from 18 residues. The CDR3 DNA follows: TGTGCCAGCAGCCATATCCCTCGGGGGATTAGGGGCAATCAGCCCCAGCATTTT. Protein product: CASSHIPRGIRGNQPQHF.

This chain connects TRBV19 to TRBJ1-2; maybe TRBD1 (6 bases). Trimming shortened V by 7 bases and J by 5 bases, and 23 bases separated the two germline ends. CDR3 length: 16 amino acids. Germline CDR1 and CDR2: LNHDA and SQIVND (reference sequence). The CDR3 coding sequence is TGTGCCAGTAACCCCGGTGGGTTACAGGGATTATATGGCTACACCTTC. This translates into CASNPGGLQGLYGYTF.

This clone was seen just once. V is TRBV11-2 and J is TRBJ1-1; D remains unclear. The V gene's germline CDR1 is SGHAT and CDR2 FQNNGV. The CDR3 runs to 14 residues. Trimming shortened V by 1 base and J by 0 bases, and 6 bases separated the two germline ends. The chain's CDR3 is CASSLVSVNTEAFF. DNA of the CDR3: TGTGCCAGCAGCTTAGTTTCGGTGAACACTGAAGCTTTCTTT.

A single count supports this clone. The genes are TRBV29-1 and TRBJ1-1; a possible D gene is TRBD1 (6 bases). Per the germline V gene, CDR1 is SQVTM and CDR2 is ANQGSEA. Trimming took off 6 bases at V and 6 bases at J, with 14 bases between the two ends. The CDR3 loop spans 12 amino acids. The CDR3 region has the DNA TGCAGCGTCCTACAGGGTCGCTCTGAAGCTTTCTTT. Its protein is CSVLQGRSEAFF.

This chain uses TRBV28 with TRBJ1-5, with no clear D. Germline loops: CDR1 MDHEN, CDR2 SYDVKM. The V end lost 6 bases, the J end lost 6 bases, and 9 bases lay between the germline ends. The CDR3 extends over 12 amino acids. The CDR3 spells CASSLAPQPQHF. Here the CDR3 DNA reads TGTGCCAGCAGCCTAGCCCCTCAGCCCCAGCATTTT.

This clone was seen a handful of times. The chain couples TRBV19 to TRBJ1-6, with D perhaps TRBD1 (5 bases). Germline assignment: CDR1 LNHDA and CDR2 SQIVND (reference sequence). CDR3 length: 14 amino acids. Trimming cost V 4 bases and J 12 bases, with 16 bases left between them. Here the CDR3 DNA reads TGTGCCAGTAGTAAGGGAACTCTAGGGGAACCCCTCCACTTT. Protein sequence: CASSKGTLGEPLHF.

CDR3 loop: CASSHGGTNTGELFF. The CDR3 DNA is TGTGCCAGCAGCCACGGGGGGACGAACACCGGGGAGCTGTTTTTT. The chain employs TRBV7-2 and TRBJ2-2, with TRBD2 matching over 7 bases. Germline assignment: CDR1 SGHTA and CDR2 FQGNSA. The ends lost 5 bases at V and 0 bases at J; junction bases unmatched: 3. The CDR3 extends over 15 amino acids.

This clone was detected only a few times. The CDR3 bases are TGTGCCAGCAGCCCCTGGGACAGTCAAGAAGCTTTCTTT. Translated: CASSPWDSQEAFF. The chain combines TRBV7-3 with TRBJ1-1, with 7 nucleotides matching TRBD1. Germline CDR1 reads SGHTA; CDR2 reads FQGTGA. The CDR3 has 13 amino acids. Trimming removed 5 bases from V and 8 bases from J; junction bases left unmatched: 8.

This chain links TRBV9 with TRBJ1-2; D uncertain. With 4 bases removed from V and 0 bases from J, the gap between germline ends came to 13 bases. Germline loops: CDR1 SGDLS, CDR2 YYNGEE. This CDR3 spans 15 amino acids. CDR3 sequence: CASSSRRVANYGYTF. The CDR3 bases are TGTGCCAGCAGCTCTAGACGGGTAGCTAACTATGGCTACACCTTC.